The clone carrying this TCR beta chain has a handful of counts. The antigen remains unidentified. This specimen belongs to a study of CD8+CD57+ T cells in acquired aplastic anemia. Study-level background: Sorted CD4+ plus CD8+ cells gave DNA averaging around 3 ug.

Study-level results: CD8+ Simpson's diversity did not differ significantly between patients and controls.

TCR beta VDJ and CDR3 profiling used genomic DNA as template. From the reads, TCRdb called clonotypes with MiXCR, one entry per CDR3 protein. The sample holds about 180,000 distinct CDR3 sequences, around 48% seen once. Patients selected for sequencing had displayed CD8+CD57+ cell expansion by flow cytometry. The germline V gene has CDR1 SGHRS and CDR2 YFSETQ. The CDR3 is 15 residues long. V shed 2 bases, J shed 7 bases, and the junction held 7 bases outside the gene matches. The chain has TRBV5-1 and TRBJ1-4; 8 nucleotides match TRBD1. This sequence was found in a human donor with aplastic anemia. Sequencing was carried out using sorted CD4+, CD8+, or CD8+CD57+ T cells (not recorded which) from PBMCs. This CDR3 is CASSLQQGAREKLFF. CDR3 DNA: TGCGCCAGCAGCTTACAGCAGGGGGCTCGTGAAAAACTGTTTTTT.